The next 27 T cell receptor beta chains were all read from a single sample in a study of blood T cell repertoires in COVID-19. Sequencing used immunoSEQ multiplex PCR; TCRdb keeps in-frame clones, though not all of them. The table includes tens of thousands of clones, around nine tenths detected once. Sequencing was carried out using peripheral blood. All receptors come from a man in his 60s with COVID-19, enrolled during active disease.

The CDR3 DNA reads TGTGCCAGCAGGAGACAGGGGGCGCAGACTGAAGCTTTCTTT. Amino acid sequence: CASRRQGAQTEAFF. The V call is TRBV2, the J call TRBJ1-1; 10 bases fit TRBD1. The CDR3 has 14 residues. Germline V gives CDR1 SNHLY, CDR2 FYNNEI. With V trimmed by 6 bases and J by 5 bases, 6 bases remained unmatched.

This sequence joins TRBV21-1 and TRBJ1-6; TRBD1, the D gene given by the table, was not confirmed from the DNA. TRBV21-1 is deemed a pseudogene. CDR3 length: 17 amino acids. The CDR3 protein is CASSKSDSELPGSPLHF. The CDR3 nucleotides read TGTGCCAGCAGCAAATCGGACAGCGAGCTCCCGGGTTCACCCCTCCACTTT.

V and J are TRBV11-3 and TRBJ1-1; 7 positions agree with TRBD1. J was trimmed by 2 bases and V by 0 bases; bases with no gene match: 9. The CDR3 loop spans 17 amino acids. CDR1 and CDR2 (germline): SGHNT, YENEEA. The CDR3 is CASSLEKMGQSNTEAFF. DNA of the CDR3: TGTGCCAGCAGCTTAGAGAAGATGGGACAGTCTAACACTGAAGCTTTCTTT.

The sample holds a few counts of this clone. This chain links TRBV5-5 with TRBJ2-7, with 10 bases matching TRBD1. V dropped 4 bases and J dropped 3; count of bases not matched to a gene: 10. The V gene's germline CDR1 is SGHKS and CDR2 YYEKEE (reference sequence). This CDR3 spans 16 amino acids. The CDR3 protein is CASSSYRDRGIYEQYF. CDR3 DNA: TGTGCCAGCAGCAGCTACCGGGACAGGGGTATCTACGAGCAGTACTTC.

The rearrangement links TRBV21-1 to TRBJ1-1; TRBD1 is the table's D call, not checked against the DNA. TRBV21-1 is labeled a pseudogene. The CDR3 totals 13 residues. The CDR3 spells CATHREMNTEAFF. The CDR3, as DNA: TGTGCCACCCACAGGGAGATGAACACTGAAGCTTTCTTT.

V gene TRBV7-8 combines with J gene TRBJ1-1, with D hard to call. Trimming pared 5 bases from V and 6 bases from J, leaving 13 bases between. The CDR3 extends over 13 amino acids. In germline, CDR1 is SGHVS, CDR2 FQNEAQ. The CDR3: CASSPAGEAEAFF. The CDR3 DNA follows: TGTGCCAGCAGCCCCGCTGGTGAGGCTGAAGCTTTCTTT.

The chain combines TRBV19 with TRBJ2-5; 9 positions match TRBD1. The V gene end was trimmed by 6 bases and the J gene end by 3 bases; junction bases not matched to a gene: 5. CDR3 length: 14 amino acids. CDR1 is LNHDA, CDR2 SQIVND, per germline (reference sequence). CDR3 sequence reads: CASSKWDREETQYF. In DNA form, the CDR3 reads TGTGCCAGTAGCAAGTGGGACAGGGAAGAGACCCAGTACTTC.

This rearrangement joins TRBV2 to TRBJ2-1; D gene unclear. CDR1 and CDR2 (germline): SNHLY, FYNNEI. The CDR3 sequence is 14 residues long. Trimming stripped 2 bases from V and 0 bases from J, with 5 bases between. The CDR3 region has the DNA TGTGCCAGCAGTGAACTTAACTCCTACAATGAGCAGTTCTTC. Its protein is CASSELNSYNEQFF. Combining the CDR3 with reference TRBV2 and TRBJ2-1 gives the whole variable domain EPEVTQTPSHQVTQMGQEVILRCVPISNHLYFYWYRQILGQKVEFLVSFYNNEISEKSEIFDDQFSVERPDGSNFTLKIRSTKLEDSAMYFCASSELNSYNEQFFGPGTRLTVL.

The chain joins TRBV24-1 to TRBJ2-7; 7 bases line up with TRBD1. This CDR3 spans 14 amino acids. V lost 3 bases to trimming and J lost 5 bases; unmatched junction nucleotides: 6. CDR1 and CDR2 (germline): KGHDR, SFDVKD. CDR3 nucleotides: TGTGCCACCAGTGATCCGGACAGGAACCACGAGCAGTACTTC. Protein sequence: CATSDPDRNHEQYF.

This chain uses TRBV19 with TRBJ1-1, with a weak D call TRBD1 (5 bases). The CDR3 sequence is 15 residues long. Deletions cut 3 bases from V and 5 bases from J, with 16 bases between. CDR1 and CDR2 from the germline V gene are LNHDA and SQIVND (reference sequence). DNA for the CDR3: TGTGCCAGTAGTATCCCTCCAGGGAGGGGAACTGAAGCTTTCTTT. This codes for CASSIPPGRGTEAFF.

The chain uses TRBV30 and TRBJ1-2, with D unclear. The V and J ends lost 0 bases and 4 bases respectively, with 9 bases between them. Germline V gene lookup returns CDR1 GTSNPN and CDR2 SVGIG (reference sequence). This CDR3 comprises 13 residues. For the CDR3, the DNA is TGTGCCTGGAGTGTAACCGCCGGCTATGGCTACACCTTC. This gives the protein CAWSVTAGYGYTF. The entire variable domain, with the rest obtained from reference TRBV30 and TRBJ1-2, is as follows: SQTIHQWPATLVQPVGSPLSLECTVEGTSNPNLYWYRQAAGRGLQLLFYSVGIGQISSEVPQNLSASRPQDRQFILSSKKLLLSDSGFYLCAWSVTAGYGYTFGSGTRLTVV.

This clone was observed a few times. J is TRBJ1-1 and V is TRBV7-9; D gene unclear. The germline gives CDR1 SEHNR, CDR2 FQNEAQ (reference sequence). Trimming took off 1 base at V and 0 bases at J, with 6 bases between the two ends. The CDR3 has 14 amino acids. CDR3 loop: CASSLDAMNTEAFF. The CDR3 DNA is TGTGCCAGCAGCTTAGACGCGATGAACACTGAAGCTTTCTTT.

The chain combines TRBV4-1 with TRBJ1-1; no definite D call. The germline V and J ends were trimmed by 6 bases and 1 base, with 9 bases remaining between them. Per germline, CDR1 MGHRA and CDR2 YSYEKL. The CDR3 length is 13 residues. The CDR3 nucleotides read TGCGCCAGCAGGGAGGGCAGGAACACTGAAGCTTTCTTT. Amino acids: CASREGRNTEAFF.

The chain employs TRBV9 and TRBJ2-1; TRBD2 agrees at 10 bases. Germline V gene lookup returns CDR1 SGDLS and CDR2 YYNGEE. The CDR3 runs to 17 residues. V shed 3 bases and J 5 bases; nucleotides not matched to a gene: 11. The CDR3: CASSAGRLAGGHNEQFF. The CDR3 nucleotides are TGTGCCAGCAGCGCCGGGCGACTAGCGGGCGGACACAATGAGCAGTTCTTC.

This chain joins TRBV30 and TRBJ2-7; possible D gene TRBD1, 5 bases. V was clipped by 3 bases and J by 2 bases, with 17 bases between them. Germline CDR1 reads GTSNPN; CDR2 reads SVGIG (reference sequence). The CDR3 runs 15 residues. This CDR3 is CAWSDVPRTPYEQYF. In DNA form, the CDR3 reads TGTGCCTGGAGCGACGTCCCGCGGACACCCTACGAGCAGTACTTC.

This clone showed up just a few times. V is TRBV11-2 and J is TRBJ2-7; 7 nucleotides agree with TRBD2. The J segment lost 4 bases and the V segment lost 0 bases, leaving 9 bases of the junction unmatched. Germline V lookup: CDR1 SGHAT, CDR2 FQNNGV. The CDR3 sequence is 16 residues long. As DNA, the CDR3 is TGTGCCAGCAGCTTAGATGGGCAAGCGGGACCGTACGAGCAGTACTTC. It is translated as CASSLDGQAGPYEQYF.

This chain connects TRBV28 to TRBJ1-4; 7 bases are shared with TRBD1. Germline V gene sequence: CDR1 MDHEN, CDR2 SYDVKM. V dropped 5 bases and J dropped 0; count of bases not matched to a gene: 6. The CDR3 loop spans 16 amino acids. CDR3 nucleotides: TGTGCCAGCAGTGGAGGGGGCGCGGCAACTAATGAAAAACTGTTTTTT. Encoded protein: CASSGGGAATNEKLFF.

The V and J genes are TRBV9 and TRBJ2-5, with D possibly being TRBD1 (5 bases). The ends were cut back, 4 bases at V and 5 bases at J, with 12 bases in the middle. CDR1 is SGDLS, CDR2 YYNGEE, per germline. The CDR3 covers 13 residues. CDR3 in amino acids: CASSTGPGETQYF. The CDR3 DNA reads TGTGCCAGCAGCACTGGACCAGGGGAGACCCAGTACTTC.

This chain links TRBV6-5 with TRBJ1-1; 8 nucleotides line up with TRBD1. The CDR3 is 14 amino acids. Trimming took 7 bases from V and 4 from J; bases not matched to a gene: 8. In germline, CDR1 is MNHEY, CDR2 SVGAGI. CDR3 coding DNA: TGTGCCAGCACTCACGGACAGGGTAGCACTGAAGCTTTCTTT. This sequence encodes CASTHGQGSTEAFF.

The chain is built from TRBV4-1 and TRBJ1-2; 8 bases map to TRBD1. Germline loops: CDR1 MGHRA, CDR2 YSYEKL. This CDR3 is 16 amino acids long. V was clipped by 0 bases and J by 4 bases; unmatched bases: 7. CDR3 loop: CASSQEGQGVSYGYTF. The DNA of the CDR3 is TGCGCCAGCAGCCAAGAAGGACAGGGAGTGAGCTATGGCTACACCTTC.

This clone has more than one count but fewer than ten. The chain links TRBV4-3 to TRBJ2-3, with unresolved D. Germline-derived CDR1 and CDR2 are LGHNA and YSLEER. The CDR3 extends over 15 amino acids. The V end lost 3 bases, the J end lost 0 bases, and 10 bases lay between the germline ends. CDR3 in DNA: TGCGCCAGCAGCCAGAAAGCGTCTAGCACAGATACGCAGTATTTT. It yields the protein CASSQKASSTDTQYF.

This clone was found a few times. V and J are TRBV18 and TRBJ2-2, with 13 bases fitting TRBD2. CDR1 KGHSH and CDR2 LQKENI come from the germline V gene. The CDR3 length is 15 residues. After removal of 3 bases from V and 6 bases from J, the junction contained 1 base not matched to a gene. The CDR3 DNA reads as TGTGCCAGCTCACCGGGACTAGCGGGATCCGGGGAGCTGTTTTTT. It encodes CASSPGLAGSGELFF. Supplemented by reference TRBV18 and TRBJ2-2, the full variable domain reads NAGVMQNPRHLVRRRGQEARLRCSPMKGHSHVYWYRQLPEEGLKFMVYLQKENIIDESGMPKERFSAEFPKEGPSILRIQQVVRGDSAAYFCASSPGLAGSGELFFGEGSRLTVL.

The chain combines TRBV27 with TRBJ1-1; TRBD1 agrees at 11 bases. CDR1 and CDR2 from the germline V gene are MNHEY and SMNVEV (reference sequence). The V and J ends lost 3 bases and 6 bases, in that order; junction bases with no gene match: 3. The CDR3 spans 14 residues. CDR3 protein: CASSFRDRGAEAFF. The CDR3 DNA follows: TGTGCCAGCAGTTTCCGGGACAGGGGGGCTGAAGCTTTCTTT.

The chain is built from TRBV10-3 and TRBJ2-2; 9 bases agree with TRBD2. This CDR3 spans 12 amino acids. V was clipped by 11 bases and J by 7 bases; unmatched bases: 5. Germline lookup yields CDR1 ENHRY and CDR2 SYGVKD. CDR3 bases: TGTGCCGTTAGCGGGAGCGGCGGGGAGCTGTTTTTT. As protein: CAVSGSGGELFF.

CDR3 protein: CASSIRETGNTIYF. The CDR3 DNA follows: TGTGCCAGTAGTATCCGGGAAACTGGAAACACCATATATTTT. The V call is TRBV19, the J call TRBJ1-3; D ambiguous. Germline CDR1 LNHDA, CDR2 SQIVND (reference sequence). This CDR3 region has 14 residues. Trimming left V 3 bases short and J 2 bases short, with 8 bases between.

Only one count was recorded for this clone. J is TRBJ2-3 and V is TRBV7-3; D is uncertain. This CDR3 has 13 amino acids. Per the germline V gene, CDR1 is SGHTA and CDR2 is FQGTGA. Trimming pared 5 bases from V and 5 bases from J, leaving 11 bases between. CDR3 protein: CASSPMSRDTQYF. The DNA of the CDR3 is TGTGCCAGCAGCCCTATGTCGCGAGATACGCAGTATTTT. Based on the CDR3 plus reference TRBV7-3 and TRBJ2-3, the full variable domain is GAGVSQTPSNKVTEKGKYVELRCDPISGHTALYWYRQSLGQGPEFLIYFQGTGAADDSGLPNDRFFAVRPEGSVSTLKIQRTERGDSAVYLCASSPMSRDTQYFGPGTRLTVL.

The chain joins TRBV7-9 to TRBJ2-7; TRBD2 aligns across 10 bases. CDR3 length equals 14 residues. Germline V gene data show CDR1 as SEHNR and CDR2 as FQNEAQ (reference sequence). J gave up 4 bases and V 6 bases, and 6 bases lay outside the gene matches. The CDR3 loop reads CASSPSGSAYEQYF. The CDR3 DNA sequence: TGTGCCAGCAGTCCTAGCGGGAGCGCATACGAGCAGTACTTC.